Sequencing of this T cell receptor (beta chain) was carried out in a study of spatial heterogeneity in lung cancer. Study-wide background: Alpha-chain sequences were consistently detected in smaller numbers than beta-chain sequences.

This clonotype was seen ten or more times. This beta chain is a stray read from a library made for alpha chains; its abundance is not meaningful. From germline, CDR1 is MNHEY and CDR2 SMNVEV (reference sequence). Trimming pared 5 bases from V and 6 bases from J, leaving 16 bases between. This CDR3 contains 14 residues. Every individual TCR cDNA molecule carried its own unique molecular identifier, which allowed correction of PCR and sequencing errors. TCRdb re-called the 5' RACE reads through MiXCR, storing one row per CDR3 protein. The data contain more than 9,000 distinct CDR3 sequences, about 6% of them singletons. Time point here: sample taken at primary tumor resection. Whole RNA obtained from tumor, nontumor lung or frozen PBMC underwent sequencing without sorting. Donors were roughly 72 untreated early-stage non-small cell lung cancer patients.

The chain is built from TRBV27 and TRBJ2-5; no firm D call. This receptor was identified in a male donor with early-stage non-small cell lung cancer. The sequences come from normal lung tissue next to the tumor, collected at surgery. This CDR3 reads CASSQVFTPQTQYF. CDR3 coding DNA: TGTGCCAGCAGTCAGGTCTTCACCCCACAGACCCAGTACTTC.